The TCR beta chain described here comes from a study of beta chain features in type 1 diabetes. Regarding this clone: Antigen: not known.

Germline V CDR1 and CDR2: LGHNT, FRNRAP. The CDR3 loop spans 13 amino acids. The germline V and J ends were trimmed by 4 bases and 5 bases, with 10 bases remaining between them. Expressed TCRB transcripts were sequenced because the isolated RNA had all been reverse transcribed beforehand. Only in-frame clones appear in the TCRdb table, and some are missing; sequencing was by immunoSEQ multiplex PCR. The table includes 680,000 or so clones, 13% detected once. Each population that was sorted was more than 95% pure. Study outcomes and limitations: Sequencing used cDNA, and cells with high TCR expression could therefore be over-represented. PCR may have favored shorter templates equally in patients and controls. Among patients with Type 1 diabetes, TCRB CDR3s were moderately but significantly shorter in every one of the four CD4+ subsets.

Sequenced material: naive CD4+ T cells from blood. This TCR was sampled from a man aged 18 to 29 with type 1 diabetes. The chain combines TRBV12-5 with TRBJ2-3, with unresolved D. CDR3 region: CASGSRLIDTQYF. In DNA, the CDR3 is TGTGCTAGTGGTTCCCGACTGATAGATACGCAGTATTTT.